This T cell receptor beta chain comes out of a study of early T cells in non-severe SARS-CoV-2 infection (dated by TCRdb to the early 2020s). General notes on the study: Because TCR sequencing was done on bulk RNA from unsorted whole blood, the alpha and beta chains could not be paired.

The study was a case-control design nested within a healthcare worker cohort in London, UK, with weekly nasopharyngeal swab PCR tests and blood sampling. Healthcare workers were enrolled in the week of the UK lockdown, from 23 to 31 March 2020, and were followed every week for up to 16 weeks. Libraries were prepared through 5' RACE. TCRdb names NextSeq 500 as the instrument used. In the TCR library protocol, unique molecular identifiers were attached to individual cDNA molecules to correct for PCR bias and sequencing error. Both TCR alpha and beta chains were sequenced, and tight co-correlation was observed between alpha and beta sequence abundances in each sample. The study's processing was this. Decombinator V4 was used to annotate TCR sequences for V gene, J gene and CDR3. Expanded TCRs were defined as changing significantly between any two time points under a Poisson model with p below 0.0001. TCR abundances were normalised to the total number of TCRs sequenced in each sample and reported as counts per million. TRAV1-2 paired with TRAJ12, TRAJ20 or TRAJ33 defined MAIT TCRs, while TRAV10 paired with TRAJ18 defined iNKT TCRs. VDJdb, accessed 1 November 2021, was searched for CMV, EBV and SARS-CoV-2 annotated TCRs, with TCRs annotated for multiple antigens excluded. Using fastp trimming at Q25 and MiXCR clonotype assembly, TCRdb reanalyzed the public sequencing data and kept in-frame beta chains. Duplicate CDR3 protein sequences are folded into a single record with the most common DNA and genes. These V and J calls are TCRdb output, not the study's own analysis. The sample profile shows just under 90,000 distinct CDR3 sequences; 13% to 15% of them were found once. The ten top clones hold around 7% of the sample.

Cut back by 1 base and 2 bases, the V and J ends lie 14 bases apart. The germline V gene gives CDR1 as MGHRA and CDR2 as YSYEKL. From its cysteine to its phenylalanine, the CDR3 spans 16 amino acids. Of all the DNA, just the CDR3 is kept, 48 bases in frame from base 1. This clonotype was detected a few times. It lacks a known antigen. No base quality values were provided; no much bigger clone lies one nucleotide off. Results the study describes overall, beyond this receptor: Matching against VDJdb was skewed toward anti-spike CD8 responses, likely underestimated virus-specific expansions, and missed private and CD4 specificities.

Sequenced input: whole blood. The TCR sequence derives from an adult who was a healthcare worker with PCR-confirmed SARS-CoV-2 infection or an uninfected control (not recorded which). The chain is encoded by TRBV4-1 joined to TRBJ1-1, with no confidently assigned D gene. The nucleotide sequence reads TGCGCCAGCAGCCAAGCGATAGAGGGTCCAAACACTGAAGCTTTCTTT. Its protein is CASSQAIEGPNTEAFF.